This record concerns one T cell receptor beta chain sequence. The data originate from a study of cytomegalovirus exposure and HLA in healthy donors. Use of 60 Vbeta and 13 Jbeta primers characterized the PCR. The protocol was immunoSEQ multiplex PCR, while the TCRdb copy is restricted to in-frame clones and leaves out a portion. This table lists some 96,000 clones. This CDR3 has 14 amino acids. Germline CDR1 reads MNHEY; CDR2 reads SVGAGI. V lost 5 bases, J lost 3 bases, and 12 bases lay in between. This TCR derives from a woman under 40 in good health and CMV-seronegative. This chain links TRBV6-5 with TRBJ2-3, with a weak D call TRBD2 (6 bases). The sequenced sample consisted of PBMCs. CDR3 residues: CASSPGTQTDTQYF. The CDR3 nucleotides are TGTGCCAGCAGTCCCGGGACTCAGACAGATACGCAGTATTTT.